The 23 T cell receptor beta chains below were found in one sample sequenced in a study of T cells expressing NK-cell markers. TCRdb reprocessed the 5' RACE reads, with one entry per CDR3 protein and no DNA. Across 500,000 or so distinct CDR3 sequences, the top ten clones capture less than 4.5% of the sample. What was sequenced was blood T cells: a sorted CD56 or NKG2C T cell subset, CD4+ or CD8+ T cells, or bulk PBMC T cells (not recorded which). Source of these receptors: a man aged 18 to 30 in good health.

The chain has TRBV11-3 and TRBJ1-1. The CDR3 has 12 amino acids. The germline V gene encodes CDR1 SGHNT and CDR2 YENEEA. Here the CDR3 reads CASSFARTEAFF.

The genes are TRBV9 and TRBJ2-2; TCRdb returns TRBD1, unconfirmable since there is no DNA. CDR1 SGDLS and CDR2 YYNGEE come from the germline V gene. The CDR3 sequence is 14 residues long. The CDR3 loop is CASSEQGYTGELFF. Full variable domain (rest looked up from reference TRBV9 and TRBJ2-2): DSGVTQTPKHLITATGQRVTLRCSPRSGDLSVYWYQQSLDQGLQFLIQYYNGEERAKGNILERFSAQQFPDLHSELNLSSLELGDSALYFCASSEQGYTGELFFGEGSRLTVL.

The CDR3 loop reads CAISPGQGGYGYTF. V and J are TRBV10-3 and TRBJ1-2; TCRdb's assignment of TRBD1 cannot be checked, as there is no DNA. This CDR3 contains 14 residues. The germline CDR1 and CDR2 sequences are ENHRY and SYGVKD.

This chain links TRBV4-2 with TRBJ2-1; TCRdb designates TRBD2, a call that cannot be tested without DNA. Germline V lookup: CDR1 LGHNA, CDR2 YNFKEQ. This CDR3 is built from 16 residues. The CDR3: CASSQDTAGVRNEQFF.

The chain has TRBV27 and TRBJ2-5; TCRdb's D gene call, TRBD1, goes unchecked for lack of DNA. There are 14 residues in the CDR3. Germline CDR1 reads MNHEY; CDR2 reads SMNVEV (reference sequence). This chain's CDR3 is CASSSRVFQETQYF.

The chain combines TRBV28 with TRBJ2-3; TCRdb's D call of TRBD2 is untestable without DNA. The CDR3 consists of 13 residues. Germline CDR1 MDHEN, CDR2 SYDVKM. The CDR3 protein is CASSFGSEVSQYF.

J is TRBJ2-7 and V is TRBV29-1; the D gene TCRdb calls, TRBD2, cannot be checked with no DNA. CDR3 length: 13 residues. Germline-derived CDR1 and CDR2 are SQVTM and ANQGSEA. The CDR3 here is CSVEGAGPLEQYF.

The V gene is TRBV5-1, the J gene TRBJ2-2; the TCRdb D gene call, TRBD1, has no DNA to confirm it. CDR1 and CDR2 (germline): SGHRS, YFSETQ. The CDR3 has 16 amino acids. The CDR3 region is CASRSGTGGFTGELFF.

The chain carries TRBV29-1 and TRBJ1-1; absent DNA, TCRdb's TRBD1 call cannot be checked. This CDR3 has 12 residues. Germline values: CDR1 SQVTM, CDR2 ANQGSEA. The CDR3 loop reads CSVGPGNTEAFF. The whole variable domain, remainder taken from reference TRBV29-1 and TRBJ1-1, is SAVISQKPSRDICQRGTSLTIQCQVDSQVTMMFWYRQQPGQSLTLIATANQGSEATYESGFVIDKFPISRPNLTFSTLTVSNMSPEDSSIYLCSVGPGNTEAFFGQGTRLTVV.

The gene calls are TRBV5-1 and TRBJ2-3; TCRdb reports TRBD2, a call that lacks DNA to check it against. There are 16 residues in the CDR3. The germline V gene has CDR1 SGHRS and CDR2 YFSETQ. CDR3: CASSSGTSGYTDTQYF.

V usage is TRBV12-3 or TRBV12-4 and J usage is TRBJ2-2; TCRdb selects TRBD1, and the lack of DNA leaves this call unchecked. This CDR3 has 14 residues. CDR3 region: CASSFPGVGGELFF.

The gene calls are TRBV7-9 and TRBJ2-1; the D call from TCRdb, TRBD1, cannot be confirmed without DNA. This CDR3 contains 17 residues. Germline loops: CDR1 SEHNR, CDR2 FQNEAQ (reference sequence). The CDR3 sequence is CASSPRWGRSSYNEQFF.

The chain has TRBV11-2 and TRBJ2-2; TCRdb returns TRBD2, unconfirmable since there is no DNA. Germline V gene lookup returns CDR1 SGHAT and CDR2 FQNNGV. The length of the CDR3 is 18 residues. The CDR3 here is CASSLRDPGLAVTGELFF.

CDR3 in amino acids: CASKESGNEQFF. The chain combines TRBV12-3 or TRBV12-4 with TRBJ2-1; as DNA is missing, the TRBD2 call by TCRdb cannot be tested. There are 12 residues in the CDR3.

The chain employs TRBV6-5 and TRBJ2-1; TCRdb picks TRBD2, but there is no DNA to check that call. The CDR3 loop spans 18 amino acids. Per germline, CDR1 MNHEY and CDR2 SVGAGI. CDR3: CASSHKPLAGASYNEQFF.

V gene TRBV18 combines with J gene TRBJ2-4; TCRdb returns TRBD1, unconfirmable since there is no DNA. Per germline, CDR1 KGHSH and CDR2 LQKENI. The CDR3 is 13 residues long. The CDR3 sequence: CASSLGGQNIQYF. Variable domain in full (rest from reference TRBV18 and TRBJ2-4): NAGVMQNPRHLVRRRGQEARLRCSPMKGHSHVYWYRQLPEEGLKFMVYLQKENIIDESGMPKERFSAEFPKEGPSILRIQQVVRGDSAAYFCASSLGGQNIQYFGAGTRLSVL.

CDR3 protein: CASSPFRGRGDTQYF. This chain links TRBV6-6 with TRBJ2-3; TCRdb proposes TRBD1, but this gene call is untestable without DNA. CDR3 length: 15 residues. The germline gives CDR1 MNHNY, CDR2 SVGAGI (reference sequence).

The J gene is TRBJ2-2, the V gene TRBV13; with no DNA, the TCRdb D assignment of TRBD2 cannot be verified. Per germline, CDR1 PRHDT and CDR2 FYEKMQ (reference sequence). The CDR3 runs 16 residues. The CDR3 sequence is CASRTQGRARTGELFF.

The chain's CDR3 is CASRQGSGTEAFF. The rearrangement uses TRBV12-3 or TRBV12-4 and TRBJ1-1; the TRBD1 assignment by TCRdb is unverifiable without DNA. This CDR3 spans 13 amino acids.

The chain uses TRBV6-1 and TRBJ2-2; TCRdb proposes TRBD1, but this gene call is untestable without DNA. Germline CDR1 and CDR2: MNHNS and SASEGT. This CDR3 region has 13 residues. CDR3 sequence reads: CASTRTRTGELFF.

The chain links TRBV9 to TRBJ2-1; TCRdb returns TRBD1, unconfirmable since there is no DNA. The germline V gene has CDR1 SGDLS and CDR2 YYNGEE. The CDR3 has 13 amino acids. The CDR3 here is CASGGPANNEQFF.

The V gene is TRBV27, the J gene TRBJ1-5. Germline V gene lookup returns CDR1 MNHEY and CDR2 SMNVEV (reference sequence). This CDR3 spans 15 amino acids. The CDR3: CASGPSGPGNQPQHF.

The chain is built from TRBV29-1 and TRBJ2-5; no DNA is available, so the TRBD1 call from TCRdb remains unchecked. The CDR3 is made up of 13 amino acids. Germline V gene lookup returns CDR1 SQVTM and CDR2 ANQGSEA. The CDR3 sequence is CSVELSGVETQYF.